This TCR beta chain was captured by sequencing in a study of response to subunit inactivated influenza vaccine. Study outcomes and limitations: The authors suggested that every seasonal influenza vaccination recruits few new T cells.

TCRdb re-derived calls from the RT-PCR reads in MiXCR, one entry per CDR3 protein. The sample records about 780,000 distinct CDR3 sequences, 15% to 20% being singletons. This clonotype appeared once. The antigen is unknown. This receptor was identified in a man between 50 and 59 years old who received an inactivated influenza vaccine. The sequenced sample was PBMCs from blood, obtained roughly 5 days after vaccination.

The chain's CDR3 is CASSLRGRSHTGELFF. The DNA of the CDR3 is TGTGCCAGCAGCTTAAGGGGGCGGTCCCACACCGGGGAGCTGTTTTTT. The genes are TRBV7-3 and TRBJ2-2; perhaps TRBD1 as D (6 bases). The CDR3 is made up of 16 amino acids. Germline CDR1 is SGHTA and CDR2 is FQGTGA. The V end was cut by 1 base, the J end by 3 bases, with 12 bases between.